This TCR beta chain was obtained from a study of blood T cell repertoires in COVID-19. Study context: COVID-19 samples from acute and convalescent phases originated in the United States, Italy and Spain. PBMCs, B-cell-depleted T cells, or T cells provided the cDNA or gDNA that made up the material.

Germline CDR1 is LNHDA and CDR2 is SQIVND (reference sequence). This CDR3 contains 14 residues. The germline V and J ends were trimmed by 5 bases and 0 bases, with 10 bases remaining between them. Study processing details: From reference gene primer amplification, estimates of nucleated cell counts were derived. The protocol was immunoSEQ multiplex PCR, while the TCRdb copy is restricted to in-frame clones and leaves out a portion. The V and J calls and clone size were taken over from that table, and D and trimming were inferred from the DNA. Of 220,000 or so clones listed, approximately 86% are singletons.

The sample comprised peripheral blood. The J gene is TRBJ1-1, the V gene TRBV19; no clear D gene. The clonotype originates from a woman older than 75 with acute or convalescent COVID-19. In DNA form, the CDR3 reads TGTGCCAGTAGTGGAGTCGAGATGAACACTGAAGCTTTCTTT. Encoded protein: CASSGVEMNTEAFF.